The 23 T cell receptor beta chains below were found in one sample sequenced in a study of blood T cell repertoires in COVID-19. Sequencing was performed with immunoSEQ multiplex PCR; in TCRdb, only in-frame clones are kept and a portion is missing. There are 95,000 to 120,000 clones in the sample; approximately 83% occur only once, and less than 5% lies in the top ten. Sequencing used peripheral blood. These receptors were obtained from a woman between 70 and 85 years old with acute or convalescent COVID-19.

The CDR3 sequence is CASNTGKYNTGELFF. The DNA of the CDR3 is TGTGCCAGCAACACAGGGAAATATAACACCGGGGAGCTGTTTTTT. The V call is TRBV27, the J call TRBJ2-2; TRBD1 might be the D (6 bases). The CDR3 is made up of 15 amino acids. The V end was cut by 7 bases, the J end by 2 bases, with 14 bases between. The germline V gene encodes CDR1 MNHEY and CDR2 SMNVEV (reference sequence).

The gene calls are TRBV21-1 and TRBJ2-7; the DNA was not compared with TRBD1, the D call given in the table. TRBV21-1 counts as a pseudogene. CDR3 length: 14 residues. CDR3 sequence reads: CASRFGSTGNEQYV. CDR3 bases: TGTGCCAGCAGATTCGGATCCACAGGAAACGAGCAGTACGTC.

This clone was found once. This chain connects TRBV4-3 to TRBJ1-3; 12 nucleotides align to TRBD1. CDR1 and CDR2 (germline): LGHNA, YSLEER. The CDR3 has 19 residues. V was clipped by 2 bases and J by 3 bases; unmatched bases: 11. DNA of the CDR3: TGCGCCAGCAGCCAACACTTCCCGGGACAGGGGGCGTTTGGAAACACCATATATTTT. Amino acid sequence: CASSQHFPGQGAFGNTIYF.

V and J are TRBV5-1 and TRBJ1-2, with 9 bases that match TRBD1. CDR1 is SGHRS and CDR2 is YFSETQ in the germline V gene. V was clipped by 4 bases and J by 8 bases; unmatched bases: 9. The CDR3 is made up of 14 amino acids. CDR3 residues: CASSMPGQGGGYTF. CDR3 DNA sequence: TGCGCCAGCAGCATGCCGGGACAGGGCGGAGGCTACACCTTC.

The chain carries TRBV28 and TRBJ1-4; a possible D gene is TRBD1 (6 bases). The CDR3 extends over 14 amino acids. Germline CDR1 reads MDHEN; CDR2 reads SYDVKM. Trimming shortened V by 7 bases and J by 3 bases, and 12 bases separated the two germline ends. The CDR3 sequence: CASKQGSANEKLFF. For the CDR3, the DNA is TGTGCCAGCAAACAGGGTTCAGCTAATGAAAAACTGTTTTTT. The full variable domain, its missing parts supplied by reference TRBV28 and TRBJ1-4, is DVKVTQSSRYLVKRTGEKVFLECVQDMDHENMFWYRQDPGLGLRLIYFSYDVKMKEKGDIPEGYSVSREKKERFSLILESASTNQTSMYLCASKQGSANEKLFFGSGTQLSVL.

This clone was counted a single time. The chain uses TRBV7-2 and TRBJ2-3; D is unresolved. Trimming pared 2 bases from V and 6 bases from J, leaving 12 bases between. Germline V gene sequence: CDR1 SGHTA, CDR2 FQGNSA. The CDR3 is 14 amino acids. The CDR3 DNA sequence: TGTGCCAGCAGCTTATTAGTCGGGTCCGATACGCAGTATTTT. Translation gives CASSLLVGSDTQYF.

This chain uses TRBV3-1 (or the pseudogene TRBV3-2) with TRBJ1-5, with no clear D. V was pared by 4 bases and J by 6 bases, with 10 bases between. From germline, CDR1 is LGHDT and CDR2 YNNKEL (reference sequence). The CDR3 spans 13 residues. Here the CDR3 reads CASSPDMGQPQHF. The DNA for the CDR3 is TGTGCCAGCAGCCCTGACATGGGTCAGCCCCAGCATTTT.

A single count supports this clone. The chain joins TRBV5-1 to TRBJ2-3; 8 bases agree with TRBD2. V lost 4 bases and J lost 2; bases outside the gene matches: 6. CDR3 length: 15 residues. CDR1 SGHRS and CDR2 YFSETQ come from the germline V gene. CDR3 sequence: CASSPMTSDTDTQYF. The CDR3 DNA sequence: TGCGCCAGCAGCCCGATGACTAGCGACACAGATACGCAGTATTTT.

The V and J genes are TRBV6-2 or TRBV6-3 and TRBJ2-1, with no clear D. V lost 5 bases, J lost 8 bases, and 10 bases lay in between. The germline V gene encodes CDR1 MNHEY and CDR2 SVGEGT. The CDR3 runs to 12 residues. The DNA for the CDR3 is TGTGCCAGCAGTCCCCAAGCCCATGAGCAGTTCTTC. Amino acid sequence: CASSPQAHEQFF.

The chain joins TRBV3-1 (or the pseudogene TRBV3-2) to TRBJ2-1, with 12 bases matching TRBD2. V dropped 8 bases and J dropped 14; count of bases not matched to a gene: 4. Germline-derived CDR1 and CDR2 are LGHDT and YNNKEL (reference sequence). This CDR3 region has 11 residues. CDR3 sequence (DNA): TGTGCCAGCTCTACTAGCGGGAGGAAGTTCTTC. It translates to CASSTSGRKFF.

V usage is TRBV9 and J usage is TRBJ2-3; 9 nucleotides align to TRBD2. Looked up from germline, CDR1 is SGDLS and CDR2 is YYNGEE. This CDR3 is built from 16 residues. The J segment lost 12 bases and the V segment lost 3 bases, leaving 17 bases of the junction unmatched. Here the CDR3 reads CASSERGTSPISPQYF. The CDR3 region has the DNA TGTGCCAGCAGCGAGCGGGGGACTAGCCCAATCTCTCCCCAGTATTTT.

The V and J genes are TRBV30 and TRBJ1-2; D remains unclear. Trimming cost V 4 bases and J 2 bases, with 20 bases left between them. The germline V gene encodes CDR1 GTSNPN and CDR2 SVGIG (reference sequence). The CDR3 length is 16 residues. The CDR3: CAWNMLAFKPNYGYTF. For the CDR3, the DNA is TGTGCCTGGAACATGCTGGCTTTTAAACCGAACTATGGCTACACCTTC.

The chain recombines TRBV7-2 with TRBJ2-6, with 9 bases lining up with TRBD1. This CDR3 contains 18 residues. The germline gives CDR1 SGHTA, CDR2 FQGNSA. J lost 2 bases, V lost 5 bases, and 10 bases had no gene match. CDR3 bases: TGTGCCAGCAGCCTCCCGGGACAGGGATGGGCTGGGGCCAACGTCCTGACTTTC. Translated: CASSLPGQGWAGANVLTF.

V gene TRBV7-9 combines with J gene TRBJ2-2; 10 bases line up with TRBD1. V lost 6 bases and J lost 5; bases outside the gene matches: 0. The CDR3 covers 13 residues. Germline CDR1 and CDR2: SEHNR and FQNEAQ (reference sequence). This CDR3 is CASRGQGTGELFF. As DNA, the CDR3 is TGTGCCAGCAGGGGACAGGGGACCGGGGAGCTGTTTTTT. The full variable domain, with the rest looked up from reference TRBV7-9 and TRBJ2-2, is DTGVSQNPRHKITKRGQNVTFRCDPISEHNRLYWYRQTLGQGPEFLTYFQNEAQLEKSRLLSDRFSAERPKGSFSTLEIQRTEQGDSAMYLCASRGQGTGELFFGEGSRLTVL.

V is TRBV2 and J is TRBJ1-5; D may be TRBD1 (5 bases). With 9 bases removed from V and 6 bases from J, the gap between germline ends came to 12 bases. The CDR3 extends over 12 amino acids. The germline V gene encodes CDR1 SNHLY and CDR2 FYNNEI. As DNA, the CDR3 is TGTGCCAGTAGGGGTGGTAGTCAGCCCCAGCATTTT. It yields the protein CASRGGSQPQHF.

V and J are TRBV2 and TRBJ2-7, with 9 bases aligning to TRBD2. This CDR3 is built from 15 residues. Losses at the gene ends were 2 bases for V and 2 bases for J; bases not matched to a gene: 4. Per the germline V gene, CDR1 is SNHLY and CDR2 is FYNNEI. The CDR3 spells CASSERAGGPYEQYV. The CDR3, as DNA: TGTGCCAGCAGTGAACGAGCGGGGGGTCCCTACGAGCAGTACGTC.

CDR3 protein: CASSQGTGEETQYF. The CDR3 coding sequence is TGTGCCAGCAGCCAAGGGACAGGGGAAGAGACCCAGTACTTC. The V gene is TRBV3-1 (or the pseudogene TRBV3-2), the J gene TRBJ2-5, with 9 bases identical to TRBD1. The CDR3 runs 14 residues. J gave up 3 bases and V 1 base, and 0 bases lay outside the gene matches. Germline lookup yields CDR1 LGHDT and CDR2 YNNKEL (reference sequence).

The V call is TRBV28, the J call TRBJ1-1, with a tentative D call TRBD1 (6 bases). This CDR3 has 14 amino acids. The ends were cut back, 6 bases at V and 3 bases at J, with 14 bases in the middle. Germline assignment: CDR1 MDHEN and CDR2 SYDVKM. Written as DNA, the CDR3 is TGTGCCAGCAGCCTACAGGGTTCTGACACTGAAGCTTTCTTT. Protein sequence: CASSLQGSDTEAFF.

The CDR3 region has the DNA TGCGCCAGCGGGTCTGGGACTAGCGGGGGAGATGAGCAGTTCTTC. Encoded protein: CASGSGTSGGDEQFF. The J gene is TRBJ2-1, the V gene TRBV5-1; the match to TRBD2 covers 14 bases. The length of the CDR3 is 15 residues. Trimming removed 7 bases from V and 8 bases from J; junction bases left unmatched: 8. The germline gives CDR1 SGHRS, CDR2 YFSETQ.

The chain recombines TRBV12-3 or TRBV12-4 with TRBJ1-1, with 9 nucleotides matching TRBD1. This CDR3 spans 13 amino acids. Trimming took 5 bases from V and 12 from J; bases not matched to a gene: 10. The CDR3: CASSTGTGTSSFF. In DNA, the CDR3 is TGTGCCAGCAGTACAGGGACAGGGACTTCTTCTTTCTTT.

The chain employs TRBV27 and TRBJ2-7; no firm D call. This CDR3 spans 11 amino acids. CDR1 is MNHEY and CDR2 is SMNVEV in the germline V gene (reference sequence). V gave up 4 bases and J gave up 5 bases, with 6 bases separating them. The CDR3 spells CASSSSDEQYF. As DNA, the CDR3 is TGTGCCAGCAGTTCCTCGGACGAGCAGTACTTC.

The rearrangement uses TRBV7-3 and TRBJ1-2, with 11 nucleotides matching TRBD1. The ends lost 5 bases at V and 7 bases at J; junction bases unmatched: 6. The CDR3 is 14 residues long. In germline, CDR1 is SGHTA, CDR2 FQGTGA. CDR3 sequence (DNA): TGTGCCAGCAGCCGAACCGGGACAGGGGGTGGCTACACCTTC. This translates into CASSRTGTGGGYTF.

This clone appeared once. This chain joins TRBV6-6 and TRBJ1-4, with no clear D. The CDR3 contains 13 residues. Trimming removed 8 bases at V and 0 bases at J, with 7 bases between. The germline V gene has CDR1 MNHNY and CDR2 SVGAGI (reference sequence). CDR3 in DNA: TGTGCCAGCGGGCAGGCAACTAATGAAAAACTGTTTTTT. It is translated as CASGQATNEKLFF.